These 19 T cell receptor beta chains originate from one sample sequenced in a study of cytotoxic CD8 clonotypes in ibrutinib-treated CLL. Produced via immunoSEQ multiplex PCR; TCRdb's table is partial and in-frame only. The table lists about 160,000 clones, roughly four fifths of them singletons, with 3.5% to 5.5% in the top ten. The sequencing used PBMCs, collected after 24 months of ibrutinib treatment. Receptors were obtained from a human donor with chronic lymphocytic leukemia.

The chain uses TRBV19 and TRBJ1-5; 10 nucleotides line up with TRBD1. The CDR3 spans 15 residues. J lost 1 base, V lost 7 bases, and 4 bases had no gene match. Looked up from germline, CDR1 is LNHDA and CDR2 is SQIVND (reference sequence). The CDR3 DNA is TGTGCCAGTATCGACAGGGGGCAAAGCAATCAGCCCCAGCATTTT. Translated: CASIDRGQSNQPQHF.

As to this clone: Sequence at one end of the junction differs from germline and may be a read error. The J gene is TRBJ2-2, the V gene TRBV11-2; 16 bases fit TRBD2. The CDR3 extends over 18 amino acids. Germline V gene data show CDR1 as SGHAT and CDR2 as FQNNGV. For the CDR3, the DNA is TGTGCCAGCTGCTTAGGGACTAGCGGGGGGGCCCCAGCCGGGGAGCTGTTTTTT. Its translation: CASCLGTSGGAPAGELFF.

The rearrangement joins TRBV2 to TRBJ1-2, with 9 nucleotides matching TRBD1. The CDR3 is 13 amino acids. Germline V gene data show CDR1 as SNHLY and CDR2 as FYNNEI. V shed 9 bases, J shed 4 bases, and the junction held 6 bases outside the gene matches. The CDR3 here is CARQGAPPYGYTF. CDR3 nucleotide sequence: TGTGCCAGACAGGGGGCGCCTCCCTATGGCTACACCTTC.

This chain joins TRBV2 and TRBJ1-1; D gene uncertain. The CDR3 sequence is 14 residues long. V was cut by 6 bases and J by 4 bases, with 15 bases left in between. CDR1 is SNHLY, CDR2 FYNNEI, per germline. CDR3: CASSRTTTLTEAFF. CDR3 DNA: TGTGCCAGCAGCCGGACGACAACCCTCACTGAAGCTTTCTTT.

The chain is built from TRBV7-9 and TRBJ2-5, with no clear D. The length of the CDR3 is 14 residues. Germline CDR1 is SEHNR and CDR2 is FQNEAQ (reference sequence). Trimming removed 5 bases from V and 0 bases from J, with 10 bases in between. The CDR3 reads CASSGTQYQETQYF. The DNA for the CDR3 is TGTGCCAGCAGCGGCACACAGTACCAAGAGACCCAGTACTTC.

Judged by abundance, this clone is large. The rearrangement joins TRBV28 to TRBJ1-1; D is unresolved. The CDR3 spans 13 residues. The V end was cut by 2 bases, the J end by 5 bases, with 9 bases between. Germline CDR1 MDHEN, CDR2 SYDVKM. CDR3 protein: CASSLHALTEAFF. The CDR3 coding sequence is TGTGCCAGCAGTTTACACGCCCTGACTGAAGCTTTCTTT. Filled out from reference TRBV28 and TRBJ1-1, the complete variable domain reads DVKVTQSSRYLVKRTGEKVFLECVQDMDHENMFWYRQDPGLGLRLIYFSYDVKMKEKGDIPEGYSVSREKKERFSLILESASTNQTSMYLCASSLHALTEAFFGQGTRLTVV.

This clone was seen a few times. The chain uses TRBV6-5 and TRBJ1-2; 8 bases are a match to TRBD1. This CDR3 has 14 amino acids. Germline trimming cut 0 bases from V and 4 bases from J; bases unmatched to any gene: 1. Germline loops: CDR1 MNHEY, CDR2 SVGAGI. CDR3 protein: CASSYSDRVYGYTF. The CDR3 DNA reads as TGTGCCAGCAGTTACTCGGACAGGGTCTATGGCTACACCTTC.

The chain couples TRBV4-1 to TRBJ1-2, with 7 bases lining up with TRBD1. The V gene's germline CDR1 is MGHRA and CDR2 YSYEKL. The V and J ends lost 1 base and 3 bases, in that order; junction bases with no gene match: 5. CDR3 length equals 15 residues. CDR3 in amino acids: CASSQVTGVDYGYTF. CDR3 coding DNA: TGCGCCAGCAGCCAAGTTACAGGGGTTGACTATGGCTACACCTTC.

J is TRBJ1-4 and V is TRBV18; 7 bases are shared with TRBD1. This CDR3 region has 14 residues. Germline CDR1 is KGHSH and CDR2 is LQKENI. Trimming cost V 4 bases and J 7 bases; bases outside gene matches: 6. CDR3 bases: TGTGCCAGCTCACTGAGACAGGGCAGTGAAAAACTGTTTTTT. It codes for CASSLRQGSEKLFF.

This clone was recorded only once. V gene TRBV27 combines with J gene TRBJ1-2; maybe TRBD1 (5 bases). This CDR3 region has 14 residues. V dropped 6 bases and J dropped 3 bases, with 14 bases sitting between them. Per the germline V gene, CDR1 is MNHEY and CDR2 is SMNVEV (reference sequence). CDR3 in DNA: TGTGCCAGCAGAAAATGGGGGGTGGACTATGGCTACACCTTC. Its protein is CASRKWGVDYGYTF.

This clone has a single count. V gene TRBV6-1 combines with J gene TRBJ1-5, with D perhaps TRBD1 (5 bases). CDR1 is MNHNS and CDR2 is SASEGT in the germline V gene. Trimming left V 4 bases short and J 4 bases short, with 14 bases between. This CDR3 spans 15 amino acids. CDR3: CASSVQGGRNQPQHF. For the CDR3, the DNA is TGTGCCAGCAGTGTTCAGGGAGGGCGGAATCAGCCCCAGCATTTT.

This clone was recorded only once. The chain is built from TRBV30 and TRBJ1-2, with TRBD1 identical over 8 bases. Germline loops: CDR1 GTSNPN, CDR2 SVGIG (reference sequence). CDR3 length: 15 residues. Trimming at V came to 5 bases and at J to 3 bases, leaving 11 bases not matched to a gene. CDR3 sequence: CAWAIQGARDYGYTF. The DNA of the CDR3 is TGTGCCTGGGCGATTCAGGGGGCGCGGGACTATGGCTACACCTTC.

This clone showed up just once. V gene TRBV4-1 combines with J gene TRBJ1-5; 8 bases map to TRBD1. The CDR3 has 15 residues. Germline values: CDR1 MGHRA, CDR2 YSYEKL. Trimming cost V 4 bases and J 6 bases; bases outside gene matches: 8. The CDR3 spells CASSRGQGEGQPQHF. The CDR3 region has the DNA TGCGCCAGCAGCCGAGGACAGGGTGAGGGTCAGCCCCAGCATTTT.

This chain uses TRBV4-3 with TRBJ1-2; D possibly corresponds to TRBD1 (6 bases). CDR1 LGHNA and CDR2 YSLEER come from the germline V gene. V lost 0 bases, J lost 5 bases, and 16 bases lay in between. The CDR3 extends over 16 amino acids. In DNA, the CDR3 is TGCGCCAGCAGCCAAGAAACTCGGGGGGCGGTTTATGGCTACACCTTC. Translated, it gives CASSQETRGAVYGYTF.

The V call is TRBV10-3, the J call TRBJ2-5; D is uncertain. From germline, CDR1 is ENHRY and CDR2 SYGVKD. This CDR3 contains 12 residues. V was shortened by 6 bases and J by 3 bases, with 8 bases between the two germline ends. The CDR3 here is CAIRSTEETQYF. DNA for the CDR3: TGTGCCATCAGGTCGACGGAAGAGACCCAGTACTTC.

The rearrangement links TRBV19 to TRBJ1-6, with TRBD1 matching 8 bases. The germline gives CDR1 LNHDA, CDR2 SQIVND (reference sequence). V dropped 7 bases and J dropped 6; count of bases not matched to a gene: 8. CDR3 size: 15 residues. The CDR3 protein is CASNNYQGANSPLHF. The CDR3 nucleotides are TGTGCCAGTAACAACTACCAGGGGGCTAATTCACCCCTCCACTTT.

This clone was counted only a few times. The rearrangement joins TRBV2 to TRBJ2-7, with 7 bases fitting TRBD2. Losses at the gene ends were 1 base for V and 9 bases for J; bases not matched to a gene: 6. There are 13 residues in the CDR3. Germline V gene data show CDR1 as SNHLY and CDR2 as FYNNEI. CDR3 residues: CASSEVPASGQYF. Written as DNA, the CDR3 is TGTGCCAGCAGTGAAGTCCCGGCTAGCGGGCAGTACTTC.

This clone was seen only a few times. The chain recombines TRBV19 with TRBJ1-5; D ambiguous. Germline CDR1 is LNHDA and CDR2 is SQIVND (reference sequence). V dropped 1 base and J dropped 7 bases, with 14 bases sitting between them. This CDR3 is 15 amino acids long. The CDR3, as DNA: TGTGCCAGTAGTATAGTAGCCGGCGTATCCCAGCCCCAGCATTTT. Its protein is CASSIVAGVSQPQHF.

The chain has TRBV7-9 and TRBJ2-7, with no clear D. This CDR3 is built from 14 residues. The germline V gene has CDR1 SEHNR and CDR2 FQNEAQ (reference sequence). V was cut by 0 bases and J by 2 bases, with 8 bases left in between. Here the CDR3 DNA reads TGTGCCAGCAGCTTAGCCTTTTCACCCTACGAGCAGTACTTC. It encodes CASSLAFSPYEQYF.